This TCR beta chain comes out of a study of cytomegalovirus exposure and HLA in healthy donors. The study's findings and limits: Later analysis demonstrated an association between a missense DCLRE1C variant and TCR beta V- and J-gene trimming. Prediction of most subjects' HLA-A and HLA-B alleles by TCR beta sequences was reportedly accurate.

With 60 Vbeta and 13 Jbeta primers, the PCR was carried out. Sequenced by immunoSEQ multiplex PCR; TCRdb stores in-frame clones only, minus some. The data hold approximately 220,000 clones, with roughly 82% observed a single time. A word on this clone: Its antigen is currently unknown.

The sequence came from a man aged 35-49 years in good health and CMV-seropositive. The sequenced material came from PBMCs.

CDR3 bases: TGCGCCAGCAGCTTCTCAGACAGCGACACTGAAGCTTTCTTT. This gives the protein CASSFSDSDTEAFF. The chain has TRBV5-1 and TRBJ1-1; possibly TRBD1 for D (5 bases). CDR1 is SGHRS, CDR2 YFSETQ, per germline. This CDR3 spans 14 amino acids. The V end lost 2 bases, the J end lost 3 bases, and 11 bases lay between the germline ends.